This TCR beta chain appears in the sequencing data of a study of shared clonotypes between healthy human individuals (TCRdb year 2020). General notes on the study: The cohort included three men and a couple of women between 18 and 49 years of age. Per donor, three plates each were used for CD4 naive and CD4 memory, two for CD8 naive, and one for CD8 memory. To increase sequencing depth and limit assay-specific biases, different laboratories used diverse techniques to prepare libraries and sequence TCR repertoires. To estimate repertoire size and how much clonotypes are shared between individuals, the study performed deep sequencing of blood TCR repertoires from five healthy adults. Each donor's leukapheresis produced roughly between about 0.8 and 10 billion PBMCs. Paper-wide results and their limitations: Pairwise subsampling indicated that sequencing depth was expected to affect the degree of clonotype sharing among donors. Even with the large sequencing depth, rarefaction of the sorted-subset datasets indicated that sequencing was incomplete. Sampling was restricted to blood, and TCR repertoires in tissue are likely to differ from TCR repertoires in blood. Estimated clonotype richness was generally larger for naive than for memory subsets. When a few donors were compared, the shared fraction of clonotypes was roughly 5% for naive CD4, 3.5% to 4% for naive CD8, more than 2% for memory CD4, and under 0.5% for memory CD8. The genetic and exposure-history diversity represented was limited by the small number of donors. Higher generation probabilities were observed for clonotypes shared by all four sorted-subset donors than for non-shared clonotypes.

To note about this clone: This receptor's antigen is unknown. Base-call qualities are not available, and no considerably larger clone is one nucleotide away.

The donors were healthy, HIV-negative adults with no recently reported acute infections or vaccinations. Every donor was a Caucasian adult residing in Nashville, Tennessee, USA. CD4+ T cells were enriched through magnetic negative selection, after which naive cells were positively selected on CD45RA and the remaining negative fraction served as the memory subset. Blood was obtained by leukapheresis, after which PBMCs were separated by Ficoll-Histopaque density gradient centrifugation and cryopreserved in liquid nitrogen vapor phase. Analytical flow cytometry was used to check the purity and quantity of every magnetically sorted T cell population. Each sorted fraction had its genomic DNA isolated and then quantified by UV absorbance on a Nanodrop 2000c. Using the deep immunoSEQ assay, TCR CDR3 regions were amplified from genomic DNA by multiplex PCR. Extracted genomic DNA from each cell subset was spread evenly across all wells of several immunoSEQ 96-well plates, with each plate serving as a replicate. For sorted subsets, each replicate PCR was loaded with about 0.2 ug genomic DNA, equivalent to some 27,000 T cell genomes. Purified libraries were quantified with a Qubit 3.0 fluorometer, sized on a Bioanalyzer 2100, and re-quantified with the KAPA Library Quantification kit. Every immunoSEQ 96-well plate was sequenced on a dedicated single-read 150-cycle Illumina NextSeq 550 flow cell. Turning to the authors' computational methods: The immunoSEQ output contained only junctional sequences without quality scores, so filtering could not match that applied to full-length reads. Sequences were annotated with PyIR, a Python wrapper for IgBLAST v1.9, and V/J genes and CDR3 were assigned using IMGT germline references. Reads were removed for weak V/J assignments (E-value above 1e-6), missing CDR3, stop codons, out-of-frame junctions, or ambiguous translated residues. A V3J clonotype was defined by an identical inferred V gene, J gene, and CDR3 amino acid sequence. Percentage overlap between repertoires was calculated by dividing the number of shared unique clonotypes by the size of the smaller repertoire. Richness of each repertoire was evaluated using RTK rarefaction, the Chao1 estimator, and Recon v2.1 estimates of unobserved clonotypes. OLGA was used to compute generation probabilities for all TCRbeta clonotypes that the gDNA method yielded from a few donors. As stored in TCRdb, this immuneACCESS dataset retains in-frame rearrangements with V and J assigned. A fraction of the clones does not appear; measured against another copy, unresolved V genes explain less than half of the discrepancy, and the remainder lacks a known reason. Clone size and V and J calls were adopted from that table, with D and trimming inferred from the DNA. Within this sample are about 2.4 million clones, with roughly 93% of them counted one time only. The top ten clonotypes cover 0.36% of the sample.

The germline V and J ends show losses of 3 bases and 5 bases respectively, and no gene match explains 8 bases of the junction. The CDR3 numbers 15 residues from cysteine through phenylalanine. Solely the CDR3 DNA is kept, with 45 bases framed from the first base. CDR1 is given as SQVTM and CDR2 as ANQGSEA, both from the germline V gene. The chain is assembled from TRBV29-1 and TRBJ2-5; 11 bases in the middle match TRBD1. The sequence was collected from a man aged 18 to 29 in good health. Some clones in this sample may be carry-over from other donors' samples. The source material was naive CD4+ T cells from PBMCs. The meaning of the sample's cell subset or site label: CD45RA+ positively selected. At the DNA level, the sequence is TGCAGCGTTGATGGTAGGACAGGGGGCTATGAGACCCAGTACTTC. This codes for CSVDGRTGGYETQYF. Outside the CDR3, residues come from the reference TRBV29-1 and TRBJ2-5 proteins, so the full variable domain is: SAVISQKPSRDICQRGTSLTIQCQVDSQVTMMFWYRQQPGQSLTLIATANQGSEATYESGFVIDKFPISRPNLTFSTLTVSNMSPEDSSIYLCSVDGRTGGYETQYFGPGTRLLVL.